The sequence of this TCR beta chain was determined in a study of blood T cell repertoires in COVID-19. Overall study: PBMCs, B-cell-depleted T cells, or T cells provided the cDNA or gDNA that made up the material.

Method: immunoSEQ multiplex PCR; TCRdb's copy keeps in-frame clones and lacks some. The repertoire holds about 130,000 clones, with roughly 82% as singletons. The V gene lost 3 bases and the J gene lost 5 bases, with 13 bases spanning the gap. The V gene's germline CDR1 is SGDLS and CDR2 YYNGEE. This CDR3 is built from 14 residues. V usage is TRBV9 and J usage is TRBJ2-3; TRBD1 might be the D (6 bases). This sequence was found in a human donor in a cohort sampled during active COVID-19. Source material: peripheral blood. CDR3 DNA: TGTGCCAGCAGCGACAGGGTTAGGGGAGATACGCAGTATTTT. Translated: CASSDRVRGDTQYF.